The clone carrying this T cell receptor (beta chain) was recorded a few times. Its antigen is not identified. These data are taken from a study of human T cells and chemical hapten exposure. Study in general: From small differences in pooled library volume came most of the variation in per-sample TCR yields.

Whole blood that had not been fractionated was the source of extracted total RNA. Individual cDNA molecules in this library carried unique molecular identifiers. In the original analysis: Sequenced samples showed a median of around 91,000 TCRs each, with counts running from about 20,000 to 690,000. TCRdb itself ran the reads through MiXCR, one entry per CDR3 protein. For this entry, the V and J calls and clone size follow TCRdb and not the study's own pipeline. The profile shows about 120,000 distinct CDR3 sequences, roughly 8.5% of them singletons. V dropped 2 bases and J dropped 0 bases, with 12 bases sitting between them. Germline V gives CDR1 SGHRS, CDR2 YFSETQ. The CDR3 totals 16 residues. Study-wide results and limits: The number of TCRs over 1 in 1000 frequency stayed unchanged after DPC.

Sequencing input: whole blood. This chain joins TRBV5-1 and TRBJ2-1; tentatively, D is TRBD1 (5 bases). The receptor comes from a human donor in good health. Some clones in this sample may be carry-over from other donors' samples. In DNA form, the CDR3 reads TGCGCCAGCAGCTTTTGGGGCGGTACCTCCTACAATGAGCAGTTCTTC. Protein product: CASSFWGGTSYNEQFF.